This T cell receptor (beta chain) was documented in a study of T cells in Graves' hyperthyroidism and ophthalmopathy (dated by TCRdb to 2018 to 2020). About the study as a whole: Peripheral blood samples were taken at initial diagnosis, before any treatment was given. A discovery cohort of roughly 100 patients, about 43 with Graves' ophthalmopathy and fewer than 65 with stable Graves' hyperthyroidism, was used to find distinguishing TCR V-J signatures. Prospective prediction of ophthalmopathy was tested in an independent validation cohort consisting of some 18 hyperthyroidism patients and approximately 16 patients who later progressed to ophthalmopathy. The roughly 91 discovery patients were randomly divided into training and test sets at a 7:3 ratio. The study also compared thyroid tissue and blood T-cell repertoires from over 5 Graves' hyperthyroidism patients. Following sampling, methimazole starting at 30 mg daily was given to hyperthyroidism patients, and high-dose intravenous methylprednisolone was given to ophthalmopathy patients. According to the paper, TCR Vbeta CDR3 sequencing was carried out on approximately 140 peripheral blood samples, which came from approximately 41 ophthalmopathy, approximately 78 hyperthyroidism and approximately 17 progressor patients.

At the junction V is shortened by 2 bases and J by 2 bases, with 10 bases in between. The CDR3 numbers 14 residues from cysteine through phenylalanine. Left in the record is the CDR3 DNA by itself, 42 bases read in frame from the first base. The germline V gene sets CDR1 to MGHRA and CDR2 to YSYEKL. The TCR beta CDR3 regions were amplified from RNA transcripts. For the first round of RT-PCR on the TCR CDR3, the HTBI primer set was used together with the Qiagen OneStep RT-PCR kit. The libraries were constructed in a second round of multiplex PCR and then size-selected and purified. The libraries were sequenced on an Illumina HiSeq2000 using paired-end 100 bp reads. Per the original workflow: SOAPnuke was used to process the raw data, throwing out any read that contained adapters or uncalled bases, had a mean Phred below 15, or lacked an exact constant-primer or identifier match. COPE v1.2.5 was used to merge the high-quality paired reads, and each unique nucleotide sequence was defined as a clonotype. MiTCR v1.1 was used to align the clonotypes against IMGT TRBV, TRBD and TRBJ reference segments. Only V-J combinations with frequency above 0.0001, covering about 99% of repertoires, were analysed. A TCS score was defined as the ratio of F50 (clonal expansion) to E x V (chaos), with BLOSUM62-based TCRdist applied between CDR3 peptides within each V-J. Welch's t-statistics and random forest reduced 450 to 600 V-J features to about 13, which were used in a naive Bayes classifier (R e1071). Clones were called with MiXCR by TCRdb after fastp trimmed the public reads at Q25, and only in-frame beta chains were retained. Records with the same CDR3 protein are collapsed into one entry carrying the most frequent genes and DNA. V and J calls and clone size were set by TCRdb, not the authors. This sample gives around 340,000 distinct CDR3 sequences in total; roughly 17% of them show up just once. Together, the top ten hold around 34% of the sample.

General findings and caveats noted by the study authors: In cross-validation, a model built on a 13 V-J signature told ophthalmopathy apart from stable hyperthyroidism with 85% to 90% sensitivity and about 81% specificity, and in testing the same model reached 80%/75%. In validation, the model predicted progression to ophthalmopathy with around 71% sensitivity and around 72% specificity, a median of around 6.6 months before onset. Blood samples also contained most of the expanded thyroid clonotypes (frequency above 0.001), which suggests that blood repertoires may reflect thyroid immune responses. Sample size was not statistically predetermined, and blinding of investigators to group allocation was not performed.

This clonotype was found a few times. No cognate antigen has been identified for it. No much larger clone is present one base from it, and per-base qualities are unavailable. Stable Graves' hyperthyroidism was defined as no progression to ophthalmopathy during 18 months of follow-up. Hyperthyroidism patients were newly diagnosed, with disease duration under 2 months, and aged 18 to 65 years. Patients with uncontrolled infections, other autoimmune diseases, pregnancy or lactation were excluded. Diagnoses were established on the basis of clinical symptoms, serum thyroxine and TRAb, thyroid ultrasound, and orbital computed tomography. Ficoll-Paque density gradient centrifugation was used to isolate PBMCs from around 10 ml of fresh peripheral blood. Total RNA was extracted using Trizol reagent, and RNA quality was assessed on an Agilent 2100 Bioanalyzer.

The rearrangement joined TRBV4-1 to TRBJ2-7; 5 matching bases give a weak D call of TRBD1. Input material: blood. This clonotype was sampled from a man younger than 45 with Graves' hyperthyroidism. The nucleotide sequence is TGCGCCAGCAGCCAACAGACGGACACCTACGAGCAGTACTTC. Its translation reads: CASSQQTDTYEQYF.